There are a few counts of the clone carrying this T cell receptor (beta chain). V lost 6 bases to trimming and J lost 4 bases; unmatched junction nucleotides: 6. Germline-derived CDR1 and CDR2 are SGHDT and YYEEEE. This CDR3 is 14 amino acids long. The sample originates from a study of blood T cell repertoires in COVID-19. Background on the study: Specimens from acute and convalescent COVID-19 originated in the United States, Italy and Spain. T cells, B-cell-depleted T cells, or PBMCs provided the cDNA or gDNA that served as material.

Original handling: For nucleated cells, counts were estimated from reference gene primer amplification. Assay: immunoSEQ multiplex PCR; the TCRdb copy retains only in-frame clones and omits some. V, J and clone size are taken as reported in that table, and D and trimming were inferred from the DNA itself. The table includes over 75,000 clones, approximately 84% detected once. The source of this sequence is a man between 70 and 80 years old with acute or convalescent COVID-19. J is TRBJ2-1 and V is TRBV5-6; 8 nucleotides agree with TRBD2. The sample taken for sequencing was peripheral blood. CDR3 protein: CASTTSGLYNEQFF. The DNA for the CDR3 is TGTGCCAGCACTACTAGCGGACTTTACAATGAGCAGTTCTTC. Complete variable domain (other parts from reference TRBV5-6 and TRBJ2-1): DAGVTQSPTHLIKTRGQQVTLRCSPKSGHDTVSWYQQALGQGPQFIFQYYEEEERQRGNFPDRFSGHQFPNYSSELNVNALLLGDSALYLCASTTSGLYNEQFFGPGTRLTVL.